Listed below are T cell receptor beta chains from one sample, sequenced in a study of esophageal squamous cell carcinoma under preoperative chemotherapy. One entry per CDR3 protein results from TCRdb running MiXCR on the PCR reads. The sample has more than 15,000 distinct CDR3 sequences, around 45% seen once. The biological material was taken from a patient given preoperative chemotherapy. The receptors shown here come from a human donor with esophageal squamous cell carcinoma. The donor label of this sample is uncertain. The CDR3 runs from the conserved cysteine through the conserved F or W. Fields, in order: V gene, CDR3 length, J gene, D gene, clone size, CDR3 protein. D genes are given only for firm matches. Size is omitted from some rows. Given values are once, few, many or a class for expanded clones.

>TRBV7-2|11|TRBJ2-5|NA|many
CASSSQLEQYF
>TRBV25-1|14|TRBJ2-5|NA|many
CASSEVERGETQYF
>TRBV6-5|18|TRBJ1-1|NA|many
CASSYSPWGQTMNTEAFF
>TRBV6-1|17|TRBJ1-2|NA|NA
CASSETPGFLANYGYTF
>TRBV7-8|12|NA|NA|NA
CASIEIGNEQYF
>TRBV7-2|14|TRBJ2-1|NA|many
CASSAFGSYNEQFF
>TRBV6-2/TRBV6-3|14|TRBJ2-5|TRBD2|medium-sized
CASSRGTSGNAQYF
>TRBV15|15|TRBJ2-5|NA|NA
CATSRDWTGEETQYF
>TRBV11-3|21|TRBJ2-1|TRBD2|NA
CARKKRGGGGELAGTFNEQFF
>TRBV24-1|15|TRBJ2-1|TRBD1|NA
CATSDQTGGYNEQFF
>TRBV12-3/TRBV12-4|15|TRBJ2-2|NA|NA
CASSLFRVNTGKQFF
>TRBV27|16|TRBJ2-5|TRBD2|NA
CASRCRVGGNSETQYF
>TRBV7-7|16|TRBJ2-1|TRBD1|NA
CASSRRTGSSYNEQFF
>TRBV6-4|15|TRBJ2-1|NA|NA
CASSGDRSSYNEQFF
>TRBV6-1|15|TRBJ2-6|NA|once
CASGGLPPRANVLTF
>TRBV6-5|15|NA|NA|NA
CASSYSGQLYYEQYF
>TRBV7-8|13|NA|NA|NA
CASSFSAQETQYF
>TRBV5-4|11|TRBJ2-2|NA|NA
CASSPPGELFF
>TRBV10-1|14|TRBJ2-5|NA|NA
CASSAGRRQETQYF
>TRBV12-3/TRBV12-4|11|NA|NA|NA
CASSPENEQFF
>TRBV12-3/TRBV12-4|19|TRBJ2-3|NA|NA
CASSFDLGTRAASTGTLYF
>TRBV9|15|TRBJ1-3|NA|NA
CASSLYWGSGNTIYF
>TRBV7-2|16|NA|TRBD1|NA
CASSARQGGGTDMQYF
>TRBV6-5|17|TRBJ2-3|TRBD1|NA
CASSYSIVQGGTGAQYF
>TRBV19|11|TRBJ2-1|NA|many
CASLAYNEQFF
>TRBV7-7|18|NA|NA|NA
CASNNSTGSRDGEYEQYF
>TRBV11-3|15|TRBJ2-3|TRBD1|NA
CASSPRQGAKNMQYF
>TRBV6-1|15|TRBJ2-1|NA|few
CASSISPGVGETQFF
>TRBV7-8|15|TRBJ2-3|NA|NA
CASGRGIGAKNMQYF
>TRBV7-3|15|TRBJ2-1|TRBD2|many
CASSLRTSGYNEQFF
>TRBV7-2|14|TRBJ2-5|NA|large
CASSSTTHQETQYF
>TRBV9|14|TRBJ1-1|TRBD1|few
CASSVAAGGGEAFF
>TRBV7-2|14|TRBJ2-5|NA|NA
CASGLSWGLETRFF
>TRBV3-1|14|TRBJ2-1|NA|NA
CASSQGRDFGEQFF
>TRBV7-2|16|TRBJ2-5|NA|once
CASRWGAGQDQDTQYF
>TRBV11-1|17|TRBJ2-5|TRBD2|few
CASSLAGLQGGQETQYF
>TRBV5-6|17|TRBJ2-6|NA|NA
CASRPPPFVSGANVLTF
>TRBV6-1|14|TRBJ2-5|NA|NA
CASRPPLARETQYF
>TRBV18|14|TRBJ1-2|TRBD1|NA
CASSPVGTVRDYTF
>TRBV11-2|19|TRBJ2-1|TRBD2|NA
CASSLDRKEREGIYNEQFF
>TRBV7-2|19|TRBJ1-5|TRBD1|many
CASSLALGQGGASNQPQHF
>TRBV5-6|12|NA|NA|NA
CASSFQDYEQYF
>TRBV7-8|16|TRBJ2-2|TRBD1|NA
CASRGLGAANTGELYF
>TRBV6-1|15|TRBJ2-3|TRBD1|NA
CASRPGQGGAGEQYF
>TRBV6-1|15|NA|NA|NA
CASSVQDVSTDTQYF
>TRBV7-3|13|TRBJ2-3|NA|many
CASRRWGTDTQYF
>TRBV6-1|18|TRBJ2-3|TRBD2|many
CASRWTSGSVSPTDTQYF
>TRBV7-2|13|TRBJ2-5|NA|once
CASSFLSSAEQYF
>TRBV6-5|18|NA|TRBD2|NA
CASSYKTTSGSRYNEQYF
>TRBV27|14|NA|NA|NA
CASSLGGSYNEQYF
>TRBV6-1|14|NA|TRBD2|few
CASSREGQSNEQYF
>TRBV12-3/TRBV12-4|14|NA|TRBD1|NA
CASRGGQGTETQYF
>TRBV12-3/TRBV12-4|13|TRBJ2-5|NA|NA
CASSLSPQETQYF
>TRBV15|13|TRBJ1-1|NA|NA
CATSSERYTEAFF
>TRBV10-3|15|TRBJ2-1|TRBD1|many
CAISAGTGDWDEQFF
>TRBV12-3/TRBV12-4|15|TRBJ2-5|TRBD1|few
CASSPHRDSQETQYF
>TRBV11-3|14|TRBJ2-3|TRBD1|once
CASSPGGLTDTQYF
>TRBV6-1|15|TRBJ2-2|NA|NA
CASRDGGLNTGELFF
>TRBV6-5|16|TRBJ2-7|NA|NA
CASSYGVTASSYEQYF
>TRBV20-1|15|TRBJ2-7|NA|NA
CSAKRPGSPSYEQYF